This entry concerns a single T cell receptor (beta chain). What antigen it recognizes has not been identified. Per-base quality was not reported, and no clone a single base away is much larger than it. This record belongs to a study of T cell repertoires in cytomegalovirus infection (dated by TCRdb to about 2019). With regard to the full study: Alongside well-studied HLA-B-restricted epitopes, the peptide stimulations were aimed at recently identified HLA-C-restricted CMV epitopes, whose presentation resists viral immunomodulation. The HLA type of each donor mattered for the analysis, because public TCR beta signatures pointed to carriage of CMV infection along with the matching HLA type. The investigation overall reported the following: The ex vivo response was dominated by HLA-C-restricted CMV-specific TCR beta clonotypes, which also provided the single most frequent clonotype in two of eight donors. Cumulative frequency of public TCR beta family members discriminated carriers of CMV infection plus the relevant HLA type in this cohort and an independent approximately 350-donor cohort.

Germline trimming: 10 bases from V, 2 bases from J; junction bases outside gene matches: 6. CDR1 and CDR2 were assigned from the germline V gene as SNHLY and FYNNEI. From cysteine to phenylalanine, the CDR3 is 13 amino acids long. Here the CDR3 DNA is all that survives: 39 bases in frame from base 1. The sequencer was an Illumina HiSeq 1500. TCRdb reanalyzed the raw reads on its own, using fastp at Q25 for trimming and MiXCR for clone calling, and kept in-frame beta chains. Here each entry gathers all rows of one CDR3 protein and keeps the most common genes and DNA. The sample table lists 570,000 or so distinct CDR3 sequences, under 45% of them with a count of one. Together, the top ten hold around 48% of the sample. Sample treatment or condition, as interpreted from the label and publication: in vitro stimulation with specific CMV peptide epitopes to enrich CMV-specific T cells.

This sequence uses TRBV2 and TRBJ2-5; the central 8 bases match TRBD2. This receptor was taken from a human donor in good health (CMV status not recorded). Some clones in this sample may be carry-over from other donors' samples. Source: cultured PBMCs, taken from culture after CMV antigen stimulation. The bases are TGTGCCACCCCCGGGGGGGGTCAAGAGACCCAGTACTTC. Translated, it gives CATPGGGQETQYF.